Here is one TCR beta chain with its context. Germline lookup yields CDR1 MNHEY and CDR2 SVGEGT. V was cut by 1 base and J by 5 bases, with 9 bases left in between. CDR3 size: 14 residues. This specimen comes from a study of CD8 T cells in ankylosing spondylitis. TCRdb used MiXCR to reprocess the 5' RACE reads, holding one entry per CDR3 protein. The repertoire holds about 360,000 distinct CDR3 sequences, approximately 22% seen once, with around 13% in the top ten. This receptor was taken from a male donor with ankylosing spondylitis or in good health (not recorded which). The source material was blood, either unsorted or a sorted T cell fraction (not recorded which). The chain uses TRBV6-2 or TRBV6-3 and TRBJ2-1; maybe TRBD1 (5 bases). The CDR3 DNA reads as TGTGCCAGCAGTTACTTGAGCAGGGACAATGAGCAGTTCTTC. This gives the protein CASSYLSRDNEQFF.